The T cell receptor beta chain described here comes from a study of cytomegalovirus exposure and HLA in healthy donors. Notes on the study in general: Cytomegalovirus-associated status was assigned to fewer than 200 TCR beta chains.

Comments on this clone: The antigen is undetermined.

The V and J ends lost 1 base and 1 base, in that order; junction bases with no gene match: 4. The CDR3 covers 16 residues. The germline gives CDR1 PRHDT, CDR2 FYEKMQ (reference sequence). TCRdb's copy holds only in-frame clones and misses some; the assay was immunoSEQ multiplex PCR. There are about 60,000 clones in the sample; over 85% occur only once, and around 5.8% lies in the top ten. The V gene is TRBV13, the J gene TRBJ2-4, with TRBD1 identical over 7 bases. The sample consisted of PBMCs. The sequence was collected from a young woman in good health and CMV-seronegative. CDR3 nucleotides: TGTGCCAGCAGCTTAGAGGAACAGGGGGCCAAAAACATTCAGTACTTC. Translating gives CASSLEEQGAKNIQYF.